Sequencing of this TCR beta chain was carried out in a study of neoadjuvant anti-PD-1 for oral cavity cancer. Study-level information: Patients mostly received three to four biweekly nivolumab doses at 3 mg/kg before surgery. The study, taken as a whole, reports: Each response group had just a few patients in TCR analyses.

Repertoires were generated with immunoSEQ multiplex PCR, while TCRdb's copy carries only in-frame clones and drops some. The sample has approximately 67,000 clones, around four fifths seen once. This CDR3 contains 18 residues. With V trimmed by 0 bases and J by 6 bases, 11 bases remained unmatched. CDR1 is SGDLS and CDR2 is YYNGEE in the germline V gene. PBMCs were not maintained or expanded in culture before analysis. A word on this clone: The antigen remains unidentified.

The source was PBMCs, collected before nivolumab (anti-PD-1) treatment. This receptor was taken from a person between 40 and 85 years old with oral cavity squamous cell carcinoma. This sequence joins TRBV9 and TRBJ2-7; 14 bases fit TRBD2. This chain's CDR3 is CASSVGIGTSGSPGEQYF. The CDR3 DNA sequence: TGTGCCAGCAGCGTAGGGATAGGGACTAGCGGGAGCCCTGGCGAGCAGTACTTC. Looking up the rest from reference TRBV9 and TRBJ2-7 gives the full variable domain: DSGVTQTPKHLITATGQRVTLRCSPRSGDLSVYWYQQSLDQGLQFLIQYYNGEERAKGNILERFSAQQFPDLHSELNLSSLELGDSALYFCASSVGIGTSGSPGEQYFGPGTRLTVT.